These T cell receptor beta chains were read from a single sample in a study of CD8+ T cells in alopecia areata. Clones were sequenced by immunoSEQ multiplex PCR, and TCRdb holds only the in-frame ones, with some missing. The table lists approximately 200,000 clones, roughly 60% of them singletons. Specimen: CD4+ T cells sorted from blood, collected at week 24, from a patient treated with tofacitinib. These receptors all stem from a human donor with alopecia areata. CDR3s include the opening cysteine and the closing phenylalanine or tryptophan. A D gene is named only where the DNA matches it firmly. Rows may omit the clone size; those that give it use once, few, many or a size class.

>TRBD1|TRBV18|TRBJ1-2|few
CASSPGQETVNYGYTF
TGTGCCAGCTCACCTGGACAGGAGACCGTTAACTATGGCTACACCTTC
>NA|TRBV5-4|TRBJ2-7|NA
CASSPVGGGPSYEQYF
TGTGCCAGCAGCCCCGTGGGAGGGGGGCCCTCCTACGAGCAGTACTTC
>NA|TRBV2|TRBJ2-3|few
CASSLAPDTQYF
TGTGCCAGCAGTCTAGCGCCAGATACGCAGTATTTT
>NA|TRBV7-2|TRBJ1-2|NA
CASSNTANYGYTF
TGTGCCAGCAGCAACACAGCTAACTATGGCTACACCTTC
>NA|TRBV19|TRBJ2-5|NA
CASSILSDQETQYF
TGTGCCAGTAGCATACTTTCAGACCAAGAGACCCAGTACTTC
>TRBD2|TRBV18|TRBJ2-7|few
CASSPTGWGGTYEQYF
TGTGCCAGCTCACCGACCGGGTGGGGAGGGACCTACGAGCAGTACTTC
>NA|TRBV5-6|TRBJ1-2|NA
CASSLYRGYGYTF
TGTGCCAGCAGCTTGTACCGGGGCTATGGCTACACCTTC
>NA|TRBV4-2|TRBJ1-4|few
CASSPPGQHNEKLFF
TGTGCCAGCAGCCCGCCCGGACAGCATAATGAAAAACTGTTTTTT
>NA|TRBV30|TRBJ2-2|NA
CAWKSLGVGTGELFF
TGTGCCTGGAAATCACTAGGGGTCGGCACTGGGGAGCTGTTTTTT
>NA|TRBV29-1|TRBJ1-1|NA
CSVSPGLRPEAFF
TGCAGCGTCAGCCCCGGACTGAGGCCTGAAGCTTTCTTT
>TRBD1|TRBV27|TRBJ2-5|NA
CASSPVGTGWLETQYF
TGTGCCAGCAGTCCGGTGGGGACAGGCTGGCTAGAGACCCAGTACTTC
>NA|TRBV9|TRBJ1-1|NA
CASSTRQEGHAFF
TGTGCCAGCAGCACCCGACAGGAGGGCCACGCTTTCTTT
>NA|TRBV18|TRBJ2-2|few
CASSPSGPQNTGELFF
TGTGCCAGCTCACCATCGGGTCCCCAAAACACCGGGGAGCTGTTTTTT
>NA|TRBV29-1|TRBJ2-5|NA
CSVGLKRETQYF
TGCAGCGTTGGCCTAAAACGGGAGACCCAGTACTTC
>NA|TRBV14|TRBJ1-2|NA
CASSQVGDVTGDGYTF
TGTGCCAGCAGCCAAGTTGGGGACGTAACGGGGGATGGCTACACCTTC
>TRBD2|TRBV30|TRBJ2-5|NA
CAWTSGSVRETQYF
TGTGCCTGGACTAGCGGGAGTGTGAGGGAGACCCAGTACTTC
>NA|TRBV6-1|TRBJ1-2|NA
CASSEDGNYGYTF
TGTGCCAGCAGTGAAGACGGAAACTATGGCTACACCTTC
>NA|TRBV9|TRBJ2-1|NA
CASSVHPSVEQFF
TGTGCCAGCAGCGTCCATCCTAGCGTTGAGCAGTTCTTC
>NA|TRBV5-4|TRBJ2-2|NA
CASSLRRNYTGELFF
TGTGCCAGCAGCTTGAGGCGGAATTACACCGGGGAGCTGTTTTTT
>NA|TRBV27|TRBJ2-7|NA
CASSLSFRESYEQYF
TGTGCCAGCAGTTTATCGTTCCGGGAGTCCTACGAGCAGTACTTC
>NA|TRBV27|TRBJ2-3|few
CASSFRGADTQYF
TGTGCCAGCAGTTTTCGCGGGGCAGATACGCAGTATTTT
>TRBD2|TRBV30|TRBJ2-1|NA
CAWSSGTNTGRFF
TGTGCCTGGAGTTCCGGGACTAACACCGGGAGGTTCTTC
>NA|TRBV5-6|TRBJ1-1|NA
CASSLWGLNTEAFF
TGTGCCAGCAGCTTGTGGGGGCTGAACACTGAAGCTTTCTTT
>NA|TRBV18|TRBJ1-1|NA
CASSPGTPNTEAFF
TGTGCCAGCTCACCAGGGACACCGAACACTGAAGCTTTCTTT
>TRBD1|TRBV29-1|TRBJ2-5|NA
CSTGQGAQSQRETQYF
TGCAGCACAGGACAGGGGGCGCAAAGTCAGCGGGAGACCCAGTACTTC
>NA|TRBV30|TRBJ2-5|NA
CAWSSTTGETQYF
TGTGCCTGGAGTTCAACGACCGGGGAGACCCAGTACTTC
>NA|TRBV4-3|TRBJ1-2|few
CASSQTQGNYGYTF
TGCGCCAGCAGCCAAACACAGGGTAACTATGGCTACACCTTC
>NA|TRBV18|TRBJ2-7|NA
CASSPSGRAYEQYF
TGTGCCAGCTCACCGTCCGGGCGTGCCTACGAGCAGTACTTC
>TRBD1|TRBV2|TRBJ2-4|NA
CASSFGDSRNIQYF
TGTGCCAGCTCCTTTGGGGACAGCAGAAACATTCAGTACTTC
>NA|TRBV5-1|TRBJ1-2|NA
CASSRAQGLNYGYTF
TGCGCCAGCAGCCGGGCACAGGGATTAAACTATGGCTACACCTTC